This T cell receptor (beta chain) was sequenced for a study of CD8 T cells in ankylosing spondylitis. Germline CDR1 DFQATT, CDR2 SNEGSKA (reference sequence). V dropped 7 bases and J dropped 6; count of bases not matched to a gene: 12. CDR3 size: 14 residues. Study observations and caveats: As for the disease-linked clones, they showed a CD8+ phenotype and occurred at relatively low frequencies in peripheral blood. Blood from ankylosing spondylitis patients appeared to carry a characteristic eight-variant TCR beta motif.

MiXCR, applied by TCRdb to the 5' RACE reads, yields one record per CDR3 protein. In the table there are roughly 350,000 distinct CDR3 sequences, 7% to 9% of which are singletons. A note on this clonotype: No antigen is known for it.

The V gene is TRBV20-1, the J gene TRBJ2-4; 7 bases align to TRBD1. The TCR was taken from a male donor with ankylosing spondylitis. The sequenced sample was blood, either unsorted or a sorted T cell fraction (not recorded which). The DNA for the CDR3 is TGCAGTGGAGGGGGCTTGACGTGGGGAAACATTCAGTACTTC. It is translated as CSGGGLTWGNIQYF.